This TCR beta chain was sequenced in a study of cytomegalovirus exposure and HLA in healthy donors. The donors were in the roughly 130-subject validation cohort, distinct from the 666-subject first cohort. This CDR3 comprises 14 residues. Germline CDR1 and CDR2: ENHRY and SYGVKD. V dropped 5 bases and J dropped 4; count of bases not matched to a gene: 4. Profiling relied on immunoSEQ multiplex PCR, and the TCRdb table lists in-frame clones only, not all of them. Here the sample spans fewer than 75,000 clones, 85% to 95% being singletons. The clonotype comes from a man aged 18 to 30 in good health and CMV-seronegative. V is TRBV10-3 and J is TRBJ1-5, with 8 bases aligning to TRBD1. The sample was PBMCs. The CDR3 DNA reads TGTGCCATCAGTACCAGGGGGCAGAATCAGCCCCAGCATTTT. Its translation is CAISTRGQNQPQHF.